This T cell receptor beta chain emerged from a study of beta chain features in type 1 diabetes. Study results and limitations: Naive, central memory and Treg TCRB repertoires seemed to resemble each other more closely in patients than they did in healthy donors.

What was sequenced were expressed TCRB transcripts, since all of the isolated RNA had been reverse transcribed. The table came from immunoSEQ multiplex PCR; TCRdb's copy has only in-frame clones and leaves some out. This sample has some 150,000 clones, with less than 10% found just once. There are a few counts of this clone. The antigen remains undetermined. Sequencing was done on a sample of central memory CD4+ T cells from blood. The source of this sequence is a woman aged 40 to 49 in good health.

The CDR3 is CASSLARGPNTEAFF. CDR3 nucleotide sequence: TGTGCCAGCAGCTTGGCAAGGGGGCCCAACACTGAAGCTTTCTTT. The chain links TRBV5-4 to TRBJ1-1, with 7 bases aligning to TRBD1. The trim removed 0 bases at V and 2 bases at J, leaving 4 bases unmatched. The germline CDR1 and CDR2 sequences are SGHNT and YYREEE (reference sequence). The CDR3 has 15 residues.